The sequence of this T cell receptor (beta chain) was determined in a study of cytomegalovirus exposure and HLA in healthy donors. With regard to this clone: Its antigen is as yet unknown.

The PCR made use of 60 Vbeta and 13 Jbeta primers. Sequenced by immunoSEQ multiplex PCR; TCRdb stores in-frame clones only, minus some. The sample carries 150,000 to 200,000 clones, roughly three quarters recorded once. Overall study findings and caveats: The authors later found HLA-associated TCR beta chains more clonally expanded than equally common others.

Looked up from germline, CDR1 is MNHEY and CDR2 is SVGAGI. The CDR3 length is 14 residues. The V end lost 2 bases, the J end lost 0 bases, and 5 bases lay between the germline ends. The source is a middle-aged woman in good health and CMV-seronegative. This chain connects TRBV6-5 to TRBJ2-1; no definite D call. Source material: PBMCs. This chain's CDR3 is CASSYGGSYNEQFF. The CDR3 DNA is TGTGCCAGCAGTTACGGCGGCTCCTACAATGAGCAGTTCTTC.